These T cell receptor beta chains were read from a single sample in a study of glioma-infiltrating T cells after dendritic cell vaccination. TCRdb's copy holds only in-frame clones and misses some; the assay was immunoSEQ multiplex PCR. The sample gives around 60,000 clones, approximately 86% of which show up once; approximately 10% is in the top ten. The material sequenced was blood, taken after dendritic cell vaccination. Receptors were obtained from a human donor with glioblastoma. The CDR3 runs from the conserved cysteine through the conserved F or W. A D gene is named only where the DNA matches it firmly.

j_gene,d_gene,v_gene,CDR3nt,CDR3aa
TRBJ2-2,-,TRBV21-1,TGTGCCAGCAGCAAAGGGGGGGGGCAGCCCGGGGAGCTGTTTTTT,CASSKGGGQPGELFF
TRBJ2-1,-,TRBV7-2,TGTGCCAGCAGGTTTCGGGGGAGCTCCTACAATGAGCAGTTCTTC,CASRFRGSSYNEQFF
TRBJ2-7,TRBD1,TRBV11-2,TGTGCCAGCAGCTCGCCGATCGGGACAGGGGGCTACGAGCAGTACTTC,CASSSPIGTGGYEQYF
TRBJ2-7,-,TRBV21-1,TGTGCCAGCAGCCAGATGGACTCTACCTACGAGCAGTACTTC,CASSQMDSTYEQYF
TRBJ2-7,TRBD2,TRBV30,TGTGCCTGGACGACTAGCGGGAGTGCCGAGCAGTACTTC,CAWTTSGSAEQYF
TRBJ1-1,-,TRBV11-2,TGTGCCAGCAGCTTAGAGGCAGGCTCGAACACTGAAGCTTTCTTT,CASSLEAGSNTEAFF
TRBJ2-7,-,TRBV5-4,TGTGCCAGCAGCTTGGACCGACGGAGCTACGAGCAGTACTTC,CASSLDRRSYEQYF
TRBJ2-3,-,TRBV5-8,TGTGCCAGCAGACGGGAGACCCATACGCAGTATTTT,CASRRETHTQYF
TRBJ2-3,TRBD2,TRBV15,TGTGCCACCAGCCCCGGGAGCGGGAGTACAGATACGCAGTATTTT,CATSPGSGSTDTQYF
TRBJ2-7,TRBD1,TRBV6-5,TGTGCCAGCAGTTACTCGAGGGACAGCTACGAGCAGTACTTC,CASSYSRDSYEQYF
TRBJ2-1,-,TRBV1,TGCACCAGCAGCCCCGGGACTAGCGGGAGGGCCCAAAATGAGCAGTTCTTC,CTSSPGTSGRAQNEQFF
TRBJ2-5,TRBD2,TRBV7-9,TGTGCCAGCAGCTTAGGCTCTAGCGGGGGGCAAGAGACCCAGTACTTC,CASSLGSSGGQETQYF
TRBJ1-2,-,TRBV2,TGTGCCAGCAGTGAATTCCGGACACCAGTCTATGGCTACACCTTC,CASSEFRTPVYGYTF